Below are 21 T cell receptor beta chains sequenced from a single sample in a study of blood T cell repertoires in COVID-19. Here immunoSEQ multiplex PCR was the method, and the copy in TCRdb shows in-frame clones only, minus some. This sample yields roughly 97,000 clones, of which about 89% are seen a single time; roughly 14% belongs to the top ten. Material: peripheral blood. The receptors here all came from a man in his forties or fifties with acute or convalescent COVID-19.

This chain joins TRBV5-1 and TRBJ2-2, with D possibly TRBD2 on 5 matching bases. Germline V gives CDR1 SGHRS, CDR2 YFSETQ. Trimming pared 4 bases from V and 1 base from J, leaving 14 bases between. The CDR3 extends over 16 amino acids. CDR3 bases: TGCGCCAGCAGCCCCGTGGTCGGGGTGAACACCGGGGAGCTGTTTTTT. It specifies CASSPVVGVNTGELFF. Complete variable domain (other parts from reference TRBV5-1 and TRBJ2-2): KAGVTQTPRYLIKTRGQQVTLSCSPISGHRSVSWYQQTPGQGLQFLFEYFSETQRNKGNFPGRFSGRQFSNSRSEMNVSTLELGDSALYLCASSPVVGVNTGELFFGEGSRLTVL.

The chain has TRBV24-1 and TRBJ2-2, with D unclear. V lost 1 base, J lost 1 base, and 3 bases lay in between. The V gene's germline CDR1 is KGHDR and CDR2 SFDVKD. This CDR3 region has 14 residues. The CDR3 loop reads CATSDFGNTGELFF. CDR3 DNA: TGTGCCACCAGTGATTTCGGGAACACCGGGGAGCTGTTTTTT.

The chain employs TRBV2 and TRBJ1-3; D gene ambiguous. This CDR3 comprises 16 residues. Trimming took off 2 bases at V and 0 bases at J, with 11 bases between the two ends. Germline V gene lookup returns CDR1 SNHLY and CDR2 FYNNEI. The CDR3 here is CASSETQTLSGNTIYF. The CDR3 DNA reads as TGTGCCAGCAGTGAAACACAGACCCTCTCTGGAAACACCATATATTTT.

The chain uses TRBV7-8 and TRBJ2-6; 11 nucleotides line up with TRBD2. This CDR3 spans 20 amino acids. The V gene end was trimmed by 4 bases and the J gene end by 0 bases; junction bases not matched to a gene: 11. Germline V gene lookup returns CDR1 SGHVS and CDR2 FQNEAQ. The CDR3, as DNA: TGTGCCAGCAGCTCCAAGCTAGCGGGAGGAACTAGCTCTGGGGCCAACGTCCTGACTTTC. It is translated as CASSSKLAGGTSSGANVLTF.

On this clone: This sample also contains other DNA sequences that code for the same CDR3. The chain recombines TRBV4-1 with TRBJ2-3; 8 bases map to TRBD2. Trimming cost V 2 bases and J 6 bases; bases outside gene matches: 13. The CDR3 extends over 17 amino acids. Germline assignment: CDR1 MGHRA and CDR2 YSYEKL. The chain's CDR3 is CASSQYGFSGGGDTQYF. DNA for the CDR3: TGCGCCAGCAGCCAATACGGCTTCTCGGGAGGGGGGGATACGCAGTATTTT.

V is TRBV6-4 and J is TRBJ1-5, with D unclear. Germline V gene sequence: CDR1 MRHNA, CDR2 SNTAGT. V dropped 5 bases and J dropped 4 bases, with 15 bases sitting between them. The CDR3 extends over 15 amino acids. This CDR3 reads CASSPNGVSNQPQHF. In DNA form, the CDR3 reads TGTGCCAGCAGTCCTAACGGGGTATCGAATCAGCCCCAGCATTTT.

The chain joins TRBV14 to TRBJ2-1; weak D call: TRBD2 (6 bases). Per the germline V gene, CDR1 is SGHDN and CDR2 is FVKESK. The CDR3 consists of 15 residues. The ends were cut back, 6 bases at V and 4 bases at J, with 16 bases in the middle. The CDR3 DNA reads TGTGCCAGCAGACCTCGGGGGATACTTTACAATGAGCAGTTCTTC. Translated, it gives CASRPRGILYNEQFF. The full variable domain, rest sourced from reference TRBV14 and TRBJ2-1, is EAGVTQFPSHSVIEKGQTVTLRCDPISGHDNLYWYRRVMGKEIKFLLHFVKESKQDESGMPNNRFLAERTGGTYSTLKVQPAELEDSGVYFCASRPRGILYNEQFFGPGTRLTVL.

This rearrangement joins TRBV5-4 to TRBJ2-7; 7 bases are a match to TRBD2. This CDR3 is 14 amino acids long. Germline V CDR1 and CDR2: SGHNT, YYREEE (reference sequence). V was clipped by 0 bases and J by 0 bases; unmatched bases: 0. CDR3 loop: CASSLASGSYEQYF. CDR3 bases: TGTGCCAGCAGCTTGGCTAGCGGCTCCTACGAGCAGTACTTC.

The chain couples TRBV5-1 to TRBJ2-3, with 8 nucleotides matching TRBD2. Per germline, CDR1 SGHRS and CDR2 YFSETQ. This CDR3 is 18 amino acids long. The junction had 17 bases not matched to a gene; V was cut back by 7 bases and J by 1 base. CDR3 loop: CASSPTGTSYSRTDTQYF. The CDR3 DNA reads TGCGCCAGCTCCCCGACCGGGACTAGTTATAGTCGCACAGATACGCAGTATTTT. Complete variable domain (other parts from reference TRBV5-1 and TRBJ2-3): KAGVTQTPRYLIKTRGQQVTLSCSPISGHRSVSWYQQTPGQGLQFLFEYFSETQRNKGNFPGRFSGRQFSNSRSEMNVSTLELGDSALYLCASSPTGTSYSRTDTQYFGPGTRLTVL.

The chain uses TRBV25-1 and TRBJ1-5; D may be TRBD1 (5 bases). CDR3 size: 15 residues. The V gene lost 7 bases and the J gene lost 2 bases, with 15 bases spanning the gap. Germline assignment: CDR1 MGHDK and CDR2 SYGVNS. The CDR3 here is CASTPGGEGNQPQHF. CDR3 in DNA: TGTGCCAGCACCCCTGGGGGGGAAGGCAATCAGCCCCAGCATTTT.

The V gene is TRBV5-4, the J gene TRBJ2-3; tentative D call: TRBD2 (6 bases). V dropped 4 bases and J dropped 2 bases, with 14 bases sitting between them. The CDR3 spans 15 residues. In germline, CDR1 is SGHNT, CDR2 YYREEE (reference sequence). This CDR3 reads CASSPPGLLTDTQYF. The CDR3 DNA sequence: TGTGCCAGCAGCCCGCCGGGACTTCTCACAGATACGCAGTATTTT.

DNA for the CDR3: TGTGCCAGCAGCTTTGGGACAGGGGGCCCGGGAAGCTCCTACGAGCAGTACTTC. Protein sequence: CASSFGTGGPGSSYEQYF. V and J are TRBV5-5 and TRBJ2-7, with 12 positions matching TRBD1. Per germline, CDR1 SGHKS and CDR2 YYEKEE (reference sequence). The CDR3 sequence is 18 residues long. V lost 2 bases and J lost 0; bases outside the gene matches: 9.

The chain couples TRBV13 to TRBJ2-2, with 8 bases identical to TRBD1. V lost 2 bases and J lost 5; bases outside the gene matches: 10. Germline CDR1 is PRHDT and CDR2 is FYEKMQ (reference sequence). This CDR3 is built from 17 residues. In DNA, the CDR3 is TGTGCCAGCAGCTTACTCCACAGGGGGTTGAATACCGGGGAGCTGTTTTTT. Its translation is CASSLLHRGLNTGELFF.

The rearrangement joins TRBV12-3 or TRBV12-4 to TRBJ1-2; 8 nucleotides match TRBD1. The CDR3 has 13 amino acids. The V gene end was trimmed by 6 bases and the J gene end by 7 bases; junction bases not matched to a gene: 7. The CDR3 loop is CASSTGQAFGYTF. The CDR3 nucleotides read TGTGCCAGCAGCACGGGACAGGCCTTTGGCTACACCTTC.

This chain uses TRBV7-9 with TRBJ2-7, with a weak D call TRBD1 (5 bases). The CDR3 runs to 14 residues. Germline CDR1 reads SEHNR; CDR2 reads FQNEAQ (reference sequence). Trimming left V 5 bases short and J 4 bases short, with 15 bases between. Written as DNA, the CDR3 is TGTGCCAGCAGCCCACAGAGTGACAGATACGAGCAGTACTTC. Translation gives CASSPQSDRYEQYF.

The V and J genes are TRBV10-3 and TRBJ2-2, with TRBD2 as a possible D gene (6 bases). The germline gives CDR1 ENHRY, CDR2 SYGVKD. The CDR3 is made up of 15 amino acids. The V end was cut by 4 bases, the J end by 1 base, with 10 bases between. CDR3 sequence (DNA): TGTGCCATCAGTGCGGCCGGGAGGAACACCGGGGAGCTGTTTTTT. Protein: CAISAAGRNTGELFF.

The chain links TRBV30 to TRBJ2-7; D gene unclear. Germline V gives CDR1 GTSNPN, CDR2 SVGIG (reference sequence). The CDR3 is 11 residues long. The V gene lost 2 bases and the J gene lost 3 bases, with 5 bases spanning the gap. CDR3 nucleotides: TGTGCCTGGAGTTCGTACTACGAGCAGTACTTC. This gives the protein CAWSSYYEQYF.

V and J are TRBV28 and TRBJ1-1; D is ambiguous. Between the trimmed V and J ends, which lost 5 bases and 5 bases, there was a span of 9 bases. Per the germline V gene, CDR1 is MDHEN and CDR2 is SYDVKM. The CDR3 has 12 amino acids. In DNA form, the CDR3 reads TGTGCCAGCAGTAAGAGGGTGACTGAAGCTTTCTTT. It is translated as CASSKRVTEAFF. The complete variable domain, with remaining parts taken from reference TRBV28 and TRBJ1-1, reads DVKVTQSSRYLVKRTGEKVFLECVQDMDHENMFWYRQDPGLGLRLIYFSYDVKMKEKGDIPEGYSVSREKKERFSLILESASTNQTSMYLCASSKRVTEAFFGQGTRLTVV.

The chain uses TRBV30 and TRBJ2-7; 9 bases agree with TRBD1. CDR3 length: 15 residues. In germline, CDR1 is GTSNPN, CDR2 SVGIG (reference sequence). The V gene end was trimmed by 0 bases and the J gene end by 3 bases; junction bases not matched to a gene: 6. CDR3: CAWSVTGGVFYEQYF. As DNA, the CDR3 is TGTGCCTGGAGTGTGACAGGGGGGGTTTTCTACGAGCAGTACTTC. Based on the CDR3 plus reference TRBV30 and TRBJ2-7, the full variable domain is SQTIHQWPATLVQPVGSPLSLECTVEGTSNPNLYWYRQAAGRGLQLLFYSVGIGQISSEVPQNLSASRPQDRQFILSSKKLLLSDSGFYLCAWSVTGGVFYEQYFGPGTRLTVT.

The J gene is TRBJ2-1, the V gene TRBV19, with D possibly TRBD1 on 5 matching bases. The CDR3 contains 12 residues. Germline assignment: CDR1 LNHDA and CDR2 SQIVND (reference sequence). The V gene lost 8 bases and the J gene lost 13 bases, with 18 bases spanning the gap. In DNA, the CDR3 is TGTGCCAGTGGGTCCGGATCAGGGTCACAGTTCTTC. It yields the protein CASGSGSGSQFF.

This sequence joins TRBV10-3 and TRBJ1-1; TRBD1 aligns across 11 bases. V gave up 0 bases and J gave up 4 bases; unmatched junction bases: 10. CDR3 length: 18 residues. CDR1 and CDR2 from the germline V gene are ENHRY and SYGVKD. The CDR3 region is CAISESGGRDRGGTEAFF. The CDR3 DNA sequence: TGTGCCATCAGTGAGTCGGGTGGAAGGGACAGGGGGGGCACTGAAGCTTTCTTT.